The clone carrying this TCR beta chain showed up many times. The antigen is unknown. These data originate in a study of identical twins. General observations from the study: Within twin pairs, the out-of-frame alpha sequences they shared showed excess low generation probability. The abundant beta clonotypes from cord blood had fewer insertions, and memory repertoires had none of this.

Healthy Caucasian individuals made up all the donors. Via MiXCR, TCRdb re-called the 5' RACE reads, giving one row per CDR3 protein. The data contain 350,000 to 450,000 distinct CDR3 sequences, about 18% of them singletons. Trimming removed 2 bases at V and 7 bases at J, with 11 bases between. In germline, CDR1 is LGHNA, CDR2 YSLEER. The CDR3 consists of 13 residues. Specimen: naive T cells sorted from blood. This chain uses TRBV4-3 with TRBJ2-5; no definite D call. The TCR was taken from a man aged 50-60 years in good health. CDR3 DNA sequence: TGCGCCAGCAGCCAAAGGGAATCTCGGACCCAGTACTTC. Translated: CASSQRESRTQYF.